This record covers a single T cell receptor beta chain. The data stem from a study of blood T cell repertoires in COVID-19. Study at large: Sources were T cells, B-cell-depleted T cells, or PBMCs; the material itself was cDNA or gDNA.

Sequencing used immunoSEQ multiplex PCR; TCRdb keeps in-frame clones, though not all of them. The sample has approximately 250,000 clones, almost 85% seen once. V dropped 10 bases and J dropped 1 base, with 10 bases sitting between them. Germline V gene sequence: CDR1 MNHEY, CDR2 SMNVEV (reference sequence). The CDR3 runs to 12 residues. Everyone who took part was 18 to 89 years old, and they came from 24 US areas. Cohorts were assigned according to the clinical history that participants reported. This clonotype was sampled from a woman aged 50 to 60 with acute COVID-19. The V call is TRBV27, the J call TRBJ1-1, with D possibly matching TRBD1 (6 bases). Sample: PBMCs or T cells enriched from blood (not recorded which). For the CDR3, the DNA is TGTGCCACCTCAGGGGCGAACACTGAAGCTTTCTTT. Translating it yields CATSGANTEAFF.